This T cell receptor (beta chain) is from a study of PD-L1 blockade in urothelial cancer (TCRdb year 2017). Some background on the complete study: All patients started therapy in the mid-2010s and received atezolizumab 1,200 mg intravenously every 3 weeks. In the same patients who had TCR sequencing, pretreatment tumors also underwent whole exome sequencing and RNA sequencing. Around 29 patients had pretreatment blood TCR-seq, around 24 had at least one posttreatment blood collection, and around 24 had tumor TCR-seq. Durable clinical benefit was achieved by nine patients and was not achieved by 20 patients. The study was an exploratory multi-omic analysis of somatic, immune and clinical correlates of response to PD-L1 blockade with atezolizumab in urothelial cancer. Twenty-five of 29 patients were males with bladder-origin urothelial cancer, and 18 of 29 reported a prior smoking history. Blood samples were analyzed 3 weeks after the start of treatment (second dose) and 6 weeks after the start of treatment. Patients had an ECOG performance status of 0 or 1 and had received between 0 and 3 prior chemotherapy regimens. Progression-free survival longer than 6 months counted as durable clinical benefit, and TCR features were additionally tested against both progression-free and overall survival. Blood samples yielded a median of roughly 150,000 T cells and tens of thousands of unique TCRs, with median clonality 0.080. TCR sequencing covered pretreatment tumor samples and matched, serially collected peripheral blood taken before and after atezolizumab treatment.

With respect to this clone: The antigen it binds to is not known. No much larger clone is present one base from it, and per-base qualities are unavailable.

Each PCR received spiked-in synthetic TCR analog templates so that absolute template abundance could be estimated from read counts. The immunoSEQ assay used bias-controlled V and J gene primers to amplify TCRbeta CDR3 regions from genomic DNA. Rearranged TCRbeta segments were sequenced at approximately 20X coverage. The authors' analysis ran thus. Clustering was used to correct sequencing errors, and CDR3s were annotated against IMGT to assign V, D and J genes. Only productive TCRbeta rearrangements were used in downstream analyses, excluding out-of-frame or stop-codon sequences. To compute clonality, Shannon entropy was normalized by the log of the number of unique productive sequences and then subtracted from one. Clones differing between time points or between blood and tumor were identified using Fisher's exact test with Benjamini-Hochberg correction, with an adjusted p below 0.01 applied as the threshold. In its TCRdb copy, this immuneACCESS table keeps in-frame sequences only and misses some clones. Where compared with another copy, unresolved V genes explain less than half of these, and the others have no known cause. V and J calls and clone size come straight from that table; D and trimming were deduced from the DNA. This sample holds 29,000 or so clones; 79% were observed only once. The ten top clones hold around 3.1% of the sample.

In the paper's terms, the time point label means: peripheral blood 6 weeks after treatment start. The cohort included roughly 29 patients with locally advanced or metastatic urothelial carcinoma who were treated at Memorial Sloan Kettering on a trial protocol. Peripheral blood mononuclear cells were collected from each patient pretreatment and during treatment, giving between 1 and 8 total time points per patient. The Qiagen DNeasy Blood extraction kit was used to purify genomic DNA from total PBMCs and tumor samples. PBMCs were collected pretreatment and during treatment and were isolated and stored as previously described. The germline V gene specifies SGHTA as CDR1 and FQGNSA as CDR2. Trimming accounts for 5 bases at V and 4 bases at J, while the number of junction bases matched to no gene is 3. The CDR3 runs 13 amino acids, cysteine and phenylalanine included. Only the CDR3 DNA stays, 39 bases, in frame from base 1.

Study-wide conclusions, independent of this receptor: A pretreatment peripheral blood TCR clonality below the median was linked to improved progression-free and overall survival. Because the sample size was small (n ≈ 31) and many of the analyses were exploratory, the results are meant to be hypothesis-generating. Greater expansion of tumor-associated TCR clones in peripheral blood 3 weeks after the start of treatment was observed in patients with durable benefit (n of about 20, p = 0.022).

This receptor was identified in a man in his 70s with urothelial cancer. The sample was PBMCs, taken around atezolizumab (anti-PD-L1) treatment. Here the chain combines TRBV7-2 and TRBJ1-2, and TRBD1 matches 8 of the central bases. The sequence in DNA is TGTGCCAGCAGCCCGACAGGGGTCTATGGCTACACCTTC. The resulting protein is CASSPTGVYGYTF. Beyond the CDR3, the reference TRBV7-2 and TRBJ1-2 genes provide the residues; the full variable domain reads: GAGVSQSPSNKVTEKGKDVELRCDPISGHTALYWYRQSLGQGLEFLIYFQGNSAPDKSGLPSDRFSAERTGGSVSTLTIQRTQQEDSAVYLCASSPTGVYGYTFGSGTRLTVV.